Below, one TCR beta chain is given with its context. Its target antigen remains unknown. Qualities for individual bases were not recorded, and no much larger clone is one base off. Instrument on record: Illumina HiSeq 1500. TCRdb trimmed public reads at Q25 via fastp, called clones via MiXCR and kept in-frame beta chains. Merged by CDR3 protein, the rows form single entries marked with the most common genes and DNA. This sample lists a few hundred thousand distinct CDR3 sequences; approximately 40% were detected once. The ten most abundant clones make up around 46% of the sample. The treatment or condition label for this specimen denotes: in vitro stimulation with specific CMV peptide epitopes to enrich CMV-specific T cells. These data come from a study of T cell repertoires in cytomegalovirus infection (dated by TCRdb to the late 2010s). In the study overall: The peptide stimulations were aimed at well-studied HLA-B-restricted epitopes as well as recently identified HLA-C-restricted CMV epitopes, whose presentation resists viral immunomodulation. The HLA type of each donor mattered for the analysis, because public TCR beta signatures pointed to carriage of CMV infection along with the matching HLA type. Summary of the overall study and its limitations: In the ex vivo response, HLA-C-restricted CMV-specific TCR beta clonotypes were dominant, and in two of eight donors the single most frequent clonotype came from this HLA-C-restricted group. Carriers of CMV infection plus the relevant HLA type were discriminated by the cumulative frequency of public TCR beta family members in the study cohort and in an independent roughly 340-donor cohort.

CDR1 SGHRS and CDR2 YFSETQ are derived from the germline V gene. The CDR3 holds 16 amino acids from the cysteine to the phenylalanine. CDR3 DNA is the only sequence kept; it has 48 bases, read in frame from the first base. Ends trimmed: V by 1 base, J by 2 bases; bases unmatched to a gene: 6. The input for sequencing was cultured PBMCs, taken from culture after CMV antigen stimulation. This TCR came from a human donor in good health (CMV status not recorded). Some clones in this sample may be carry-over from other donors' samples. The chain couples TRBV5-1 to TRBJ2-7, with TRBD2 identical over 10 junction bases. The nucleotide sequence is TGCGCCAGCAGCTTGTTAGCGGGGGGTCGACCCTACGAGCAGTACTTC. It is translated as CASSLLAGGRPYEQYF.